This T cell receptor (beta chain) derives from a study of T-cell reconstitution after alpha-beta-depleted transplantation in children. On this clonotype itself: Its target is not known.

CDR3 length: 20 residues. Looked up from germline, CDR1 is SGHRS and CDR2 is YFSETQ. V was pared by 3 bases and J by 2 bases, with 19 bases of the junction left unmatched. Unique molecular identifiers were built into the TCRbeta library. TCRdb reprocessed the PCR reads via MiXCR and lists one record per CDR3 protein. Counted here are over 400,000 distinct CDR3 sequences, roughly 44% occurring once; the ten biggest clones make up roughly 27%. Findings of the study overall: Alpha-beta T cells present about two months after transplant were reported to originate from several hundred expanded graft clones. T-cell numbers and diversity one year post-transplant derived largely from freshly generated T cells.

The TCR sequence derives from a girl between 2 and 10 years old with aplastic anemia, due to receive a stem cell transplant. The sample was PBMCs, taken before TCRalphabeta/CD19-depleted stem cell transplant. The V call is TRBV5-1, the J call TRBJ2-1; 8 bases match TRBD2. CDR3 region: CASSSLFSGSSALAYNEQFF. CDR3 DNA: TGCGCCAGCAGCTCCCTTTTCAGCGGGAGTAGTGCCCTGGCCTACAATGAGCAGTTCTTC.